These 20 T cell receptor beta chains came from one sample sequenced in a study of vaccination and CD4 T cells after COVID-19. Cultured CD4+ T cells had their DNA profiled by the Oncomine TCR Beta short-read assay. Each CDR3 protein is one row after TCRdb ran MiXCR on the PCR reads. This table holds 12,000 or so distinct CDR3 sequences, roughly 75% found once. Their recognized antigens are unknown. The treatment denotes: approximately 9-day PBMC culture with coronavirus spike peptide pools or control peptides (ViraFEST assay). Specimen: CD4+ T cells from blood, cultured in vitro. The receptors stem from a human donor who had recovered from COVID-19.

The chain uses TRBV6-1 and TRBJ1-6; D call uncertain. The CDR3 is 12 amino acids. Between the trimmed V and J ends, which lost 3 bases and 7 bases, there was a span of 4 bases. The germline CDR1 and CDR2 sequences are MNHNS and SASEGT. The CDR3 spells CASSDKNSPLHF. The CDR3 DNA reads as TGTGCCAGCAGTGACAAGAATTCACCCCTCCACTTT.

The CDR3 DNA sequence: TGTGCCAGCAGGTCCGGGACCATGCATAGTGAGCAGTTCTTC. Amino acids: CASRSGTMHSEQFF. This chain joins TRBV21-1 and TRBJ2-1; the table calls TRBD1, which could not be checked here. TRBV21-1 is labeled a pseudogene. There are 14 residues in the CDR3.

CDR3 loop: CASSLSSPSSGNTIYF. CDR3 nucleotide sequence: TGTGCCAGCAGCTTATCGTCGCCGAGCTCTGGAAACACCATATATTTT. The V and J genes are TRBV7-9 and TRBJ1-3; D is uncertain. Trimming cost V 2 bases and J 0 bases, with 11 bases left between them. CDR1 and CDR2 (germline): SEHNR, FQNEAQ (reference sequence). The CDR3 consists of 16 residues.

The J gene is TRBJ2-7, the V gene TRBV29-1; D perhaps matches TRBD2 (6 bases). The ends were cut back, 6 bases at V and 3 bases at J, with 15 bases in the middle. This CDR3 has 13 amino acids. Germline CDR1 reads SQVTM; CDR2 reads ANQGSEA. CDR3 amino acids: CSVLAGSNYEQYF. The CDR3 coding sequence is TGCAGCGTACTGGCGGGGTCCAACTACGAGCAGTACTTC.

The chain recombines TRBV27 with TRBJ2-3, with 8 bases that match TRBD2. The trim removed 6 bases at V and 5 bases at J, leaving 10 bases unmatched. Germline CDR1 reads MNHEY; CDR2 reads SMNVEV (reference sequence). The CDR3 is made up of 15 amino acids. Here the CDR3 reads CASRSPGLGGDTQYF. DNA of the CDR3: TGTGCCAGCAGGTCCCCGGGACTAGGGGGAGATACGCAGTATTTT.

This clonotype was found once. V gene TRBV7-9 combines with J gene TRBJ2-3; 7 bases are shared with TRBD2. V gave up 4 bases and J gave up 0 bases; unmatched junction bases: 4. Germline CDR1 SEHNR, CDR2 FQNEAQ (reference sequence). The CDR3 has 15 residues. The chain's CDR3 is CASSSTSASTDTQYF. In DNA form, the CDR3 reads TGTGCCAGCAGCTCTACTAGCGCTAGCACAGATACGCAGTATTTT.

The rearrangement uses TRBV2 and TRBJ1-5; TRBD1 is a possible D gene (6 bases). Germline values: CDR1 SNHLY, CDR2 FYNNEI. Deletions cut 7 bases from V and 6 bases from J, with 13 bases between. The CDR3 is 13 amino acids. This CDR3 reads CASNNRETQPQHF. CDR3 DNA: TGTGCCAGCAACAACAGGGAGACTCAGCCCCAGCATTTT. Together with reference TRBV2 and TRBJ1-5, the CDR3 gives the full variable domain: EPEVTQTPSHQVTQMGQEVILRCVPISNHLYFYWYRQILGQKVEFLVSFYNNEISEKSEIFDDQFSVERPDGSNFTLKIRSTKLEDSAMYFCASNNRETQPQHFGDGTRLSIL.

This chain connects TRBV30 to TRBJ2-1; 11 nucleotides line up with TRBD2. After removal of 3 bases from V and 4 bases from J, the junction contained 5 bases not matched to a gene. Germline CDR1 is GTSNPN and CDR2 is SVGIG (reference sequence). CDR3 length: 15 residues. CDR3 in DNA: TGTGCCTGGAGCCATCGACTAGCGGGGTACAATGAGCAGTTCTTC. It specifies CAWSHRLAGYNEQFF. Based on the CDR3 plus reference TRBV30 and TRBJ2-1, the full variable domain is SQTIHQWPATLVQPVGSPLSLECTVEGTSNPNLYWYRQAAGRGLQLLFYSVGIGQISSEVPQNLSASRPQDRQFILSSKKLLLSDSGFYLCAWSHRLAGYNEQFFGPGTRLTVL.

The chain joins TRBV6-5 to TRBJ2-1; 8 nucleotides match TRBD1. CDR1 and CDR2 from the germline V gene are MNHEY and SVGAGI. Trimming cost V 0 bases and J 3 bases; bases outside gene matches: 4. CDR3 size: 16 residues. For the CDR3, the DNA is TGTGCCAGCAGTTACTCTCGGACAGGGTACTACAATGAGCAGTTCTTC. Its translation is CASSYSRTGYYNEQFF.

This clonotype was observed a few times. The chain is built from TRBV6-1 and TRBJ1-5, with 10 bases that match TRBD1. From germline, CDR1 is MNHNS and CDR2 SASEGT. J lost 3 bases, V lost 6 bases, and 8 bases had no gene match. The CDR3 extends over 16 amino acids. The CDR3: CASRGYGTGVNQPQHF. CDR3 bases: TGTGCCAGCAGGGGATACGGGACAGGGGTCAATCAGCCCCAGCATTTT.

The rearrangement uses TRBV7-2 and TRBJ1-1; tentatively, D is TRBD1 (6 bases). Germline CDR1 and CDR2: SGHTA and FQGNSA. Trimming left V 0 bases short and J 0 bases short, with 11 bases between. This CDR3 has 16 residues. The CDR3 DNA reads TGTGCCAGCAGCTTAGCGCAGGGGCTCATGAACACTGAAGCTTTCTTT. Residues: CASSLAQGLMNTEAFF.

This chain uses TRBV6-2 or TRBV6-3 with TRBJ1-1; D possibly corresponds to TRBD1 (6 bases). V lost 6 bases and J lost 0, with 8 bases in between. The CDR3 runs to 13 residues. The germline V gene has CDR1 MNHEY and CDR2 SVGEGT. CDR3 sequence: CASRQGLNTEAFF. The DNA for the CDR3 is TGTGCCAGCAGACAGGGTTTGAACACTGAAGCTTTCTTT.

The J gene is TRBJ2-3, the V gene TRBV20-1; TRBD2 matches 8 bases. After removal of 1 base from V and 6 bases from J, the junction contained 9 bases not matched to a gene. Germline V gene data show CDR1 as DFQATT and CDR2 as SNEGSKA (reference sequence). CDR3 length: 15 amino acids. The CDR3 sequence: CSARVAGRTHDTQYF. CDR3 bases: TGCAGTGCTAGAGTAGCGGGAAGAACCCACGATACGCAGTATTTT.

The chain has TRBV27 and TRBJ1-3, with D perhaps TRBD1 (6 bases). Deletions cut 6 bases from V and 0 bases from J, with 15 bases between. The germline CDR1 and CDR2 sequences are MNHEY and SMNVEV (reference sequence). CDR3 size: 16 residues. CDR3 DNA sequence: TGTGCCAGCAGGCCACCGGGGGCCCTCTCTGGAAACACCATATATTTT. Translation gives CASRPPGALSGNTIYF.

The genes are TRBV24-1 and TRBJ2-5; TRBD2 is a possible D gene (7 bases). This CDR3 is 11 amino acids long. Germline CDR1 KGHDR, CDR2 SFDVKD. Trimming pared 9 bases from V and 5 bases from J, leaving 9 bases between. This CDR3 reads CATGRGETQYF. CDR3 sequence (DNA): TGTGCCACCGGGAGGGGGGAGACCCAGTACTTC.

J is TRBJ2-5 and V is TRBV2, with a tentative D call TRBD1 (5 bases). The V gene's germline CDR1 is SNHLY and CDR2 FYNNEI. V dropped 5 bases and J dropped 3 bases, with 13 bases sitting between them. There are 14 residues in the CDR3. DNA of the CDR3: TGTGCCAGCAGTTGGACCCTAGGGGAAGAGACCCAGTACTTC. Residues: CASSWTLGEETQYF.

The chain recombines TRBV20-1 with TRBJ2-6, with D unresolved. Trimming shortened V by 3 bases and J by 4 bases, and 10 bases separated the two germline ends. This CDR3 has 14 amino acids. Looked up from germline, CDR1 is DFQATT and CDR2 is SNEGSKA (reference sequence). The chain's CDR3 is CSARPTLGANVLTF. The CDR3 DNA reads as TGCAGTGCTAGGCCCACCCTCGGGGCCAACGTCCTGACTTTC.

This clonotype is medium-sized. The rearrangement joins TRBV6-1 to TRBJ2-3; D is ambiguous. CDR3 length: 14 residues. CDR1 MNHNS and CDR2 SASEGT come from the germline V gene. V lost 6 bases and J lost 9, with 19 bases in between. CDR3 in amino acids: CASRLIAPGLTQYF. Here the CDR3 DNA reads TGTGCCAGCAGGCTAATAGCCCCCGGCCTAACGCAGTATTTT.

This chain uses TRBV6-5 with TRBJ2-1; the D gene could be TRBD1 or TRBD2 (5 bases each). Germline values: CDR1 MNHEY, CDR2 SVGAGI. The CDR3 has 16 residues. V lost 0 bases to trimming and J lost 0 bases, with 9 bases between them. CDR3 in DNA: TGTGCCAGCAGTTACTCGAGGGGAAGCTCCTACAATGAGCAGTTCTTC. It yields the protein CASSYSRGSSYNEQFF.

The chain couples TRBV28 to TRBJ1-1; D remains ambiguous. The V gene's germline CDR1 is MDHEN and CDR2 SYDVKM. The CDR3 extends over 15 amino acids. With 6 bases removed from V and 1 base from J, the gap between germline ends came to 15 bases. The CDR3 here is CASSPRTAGNTEAFF. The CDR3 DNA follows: TGTGCCAGCAGCCCCCGGACGGCGGGGAACACTGAAGCTTTCTTT.